This T cell receptor beta chain was documented in a study of cytomegalovirus exposure and HLA in healthy donors. Study-wide results and caveats: The authors later found most CMV-associated TCR beta chains appeared HLA-restricted.

PCR primers comprised 60 Vbeta and 13 Jbeta primers. The repertoire was sequenced with immunoSEQ multiplex PCR; TCRdb's copy has only in-frame clones and lacks some. Among under 200,000 clones listed, around 75% were seen once. Germline CDR1 and CDR2: LNHDA and SQIVND (reference sequence). Germline trimming cut 4 bases from V and 7 bases from J; bases unmatched to any gene: 4. This CDR3 has 15 residues. Remarks on this clone: Its target is not known.

Sequenced input: PBMCs. This sequence was found in a woman aged 25 to 39 in good health and CMV-seronegative. The V call is TRBV19, the J call TRBJ2-1; 13 positions agree with TRBD2. CDR3 DNA sequence: TGTGCCAGTAGTAGGACTAGCGGGAGCGAGAATGAGCAGTTCTTC. It codes for CASSRTSGSENEQFF.